This T cell receptor (beta chain) stems from a study of T cells in Graves' hyperthyroidism and ophthalmopathy. Study-wide context: It was at initial diagnosis, before any treatment, that peripheral blood was collected.

Researchers amplified the TCR beta CDR3 regions from RNA transcripts. The HTBI primer set served for first-round RT-PCR of the TCR CDR3. A single record per CDR3 protein comes from TCRdb applying MiXCR to the multiplex PCR reads. Among about 560,000 distinct CDR3 sequences, approximately 16% were seen once, and the ten largest hold about 17%. Germline CDR1 reads MDHEN; CDR2 reads SYDVKM. The germline V and J ends were trimmed by 7 bases and 0 bases, with 13 bases remaining between them. There are 15 residues in the CDR3. An absence of ophthalmopathy progression within 18 months meant stable Graves' hyperthyroidism. Clinical symptoms, serum thyroxine, TRAb, thyroid ultrasound and orbital computed tomography informed diagnoses. Points on this clonotype: The target antigen is unknown.

Study-level findings and limits: Separation of ophthalmopathy from stable hyperthyroidism was achieved by a 13 V-J model.

The chain recombines TRBV28 with TRBJ2-4; D call uncertain. The clonotype comes from a woman aged 18-29 years with Graves' hyperthyroidism. The sequenced sample consisted of blood. The CDR3 DNA reads as TGTGCCAGCACTGGCCACAGATTAGCCAAAAACATTCAGTACTTC. Translated, it gives CASTGHRLAKNIQYF.